Listed below are T cell receptor beta chains from one sample, sequenced in a study of T-cell memory formation after mild COVID-19. TCRdb analysed the 5' RACE reads with MiXCR anew, one entry per CDR3 protein. The table includes about 390,000 distinct CDR3 sequences, 16% detected once. Sequences were obtained from PBMCs or a T cell subset sorted from them (not recorded which). Receptor source: a man aged 18 to 29 who had mild COVID-19 (a few samples of this study predate the infection). Cell type and time point are not known. The CDR3 runs from the conserved cysteine through the conserved F or W. Each record gives: V gene, clone size, J gene, D gene, CDR3 protein, CDR3 DNA. D genes are given only for firm matches. Rows give clone size only sometimes, using once, few, many, or a class for an expanded clone.

TRBV4-2,NA,TRBJ2-7,NA,CASSQDPPTGSYEQYF,TGTGCCAGCAGCCAAGATCCTCCGACAGGATCCTACGAGCAGTACTTC
TRBV25-1,NA,TRBJ1-2,NA,CASSEGWGGYTF,TGTGCCAGCAGTGAGGGCTGGGGTGGCTACACCTTC
TRBV20-1,many,TRBJ1-2,NA,CSARDLPGVYGYTF,TGCAGTGCTAGAGATCTTCCAGGGGTCTATGGCTACACCTTC
TRBV19,few,TRBJ2-1,TRBD2,CASTPGTSGYNEQFF,TGTGCCAGTACCCCCGGGACTAGCGGGTACAATGAGCAGTTCTTC
TRBV20-1,NA,TRBJ2-4,TRBD1,CSAREGRGRSNIQYF,TGCAGTGCTAGAGAAGGAAGGGGGCGATCAAACATTCAGTACTTC
TRBV9,NA,TRBJ1-5,TRBD1,CATGGRSNQPQHF,TGTGCGACAGGGGGCCGAAGCAATCAGCCCCAGCATTTT
TRBV20-1,few,TRBJ1-1,NA,CSASGTRLNTEAFF,TGCAGTGCTAGCGGTACCCGCCTGAACACTGAAGCTTTCTTT
TRBV10-3,NA,TRBJ2-5,TRBD2,CAIRESRGEETQYF,TGTGCCATCAGGGAATCGCGGGGGGAAGAGACCCAGTACTTC
TRBV9,NA,TRBJ1-3,TRBD1,CASSVHRGGDGNTIYF,TGTGCCAGCAGCGTCCACAGGGGAGGAGATGGAAACACCATATATTTT
TRBV4-3,few,TRBJ2-2,NA,CASSQDGWNTGELFF,TGCGCCAGCAGCCAAGATGGGTGGAACACCGGGGAGCTGTTTTTT
TRBV12-3/TRBV12-4,NA,TRBJ2-1,NA,CASTQGPLDEQFF,TGTGCCAGCACCCAGGGGCCATTAGATGAGCAGTTCTTC
TRBV3-1,few,TRBJ2-5,TRBD1,CASSQVGGTGETQYF,TGTGCCAGCAGCCAAGTGGGGGGGACAGGGGAGACCCAGTACTTC
TRBV5-1,few,TRBJ2-2,NA,CASNFASGETGELFF,TGCGCCAGCAACTTCGCTTCCGGGGAAACCGGGGAGCTGTTTTTT
TRBV4-1,few,TRBJ1-1,NA,CASSAAPSNEAFF,TGCGCCAGCAGCGCCGCACCCAGTAATGAAGCTTTCTTT
TRBV12-3/TRBV12-4,few,TRBJ2-3,NA,CASSLEARADTQYF,TGTGCCAGCAGTTTAGAGGCTAGAGCAGATACGCAGTATTTT
TRBV5-1,few,TRBJ2-7,TRBD1,CASRLGQGYEQYF,TGCGCCAGCAGACTCGGACAGGGCTACGAGCAGTACTTC
TRBV7-8,NA,TRBJ2-1,TRBD2,CASSLERLAGYNEQFF,TGTGCCAGCAGCTTAGAGCGCCTAGCGGGTTACAATGAGCAGTTCTTC
TRBV7-3,few,TRBJ2-3,TRBD2,CASRQWTSGGASTDTQYF,TGTGCCAGCAGGCAGTGGACTAGCGGGGGCGCTAGCACAGATACGCAGTATTTT
TRBV6-2/TRBV6-3,NA,TRBJ2-3,NA,CASSPALGTDTQYF,TGTGCCAGCAGCCCCGCTCTCGGCACAGATACGCAGTATTTT
TRBV6-6,NA,TRBJ2-1,TRBD2,CASSYSTASGPRYNEQFF,TGTGCCAGCAGTTACTCGACGGCTAGCGGGCCCCGGTACAATGAGCAGTTCTTC
TRBV18,few,TRBJ1-6,TRBD1,CASSANGGGTSPLHF,TGTGCCAGCTCCGCTAACGGAGGGGGCACATCACCCCTCCACTTT
TRBV4-1,few,TRBJ2-7,TRBD1,CASSPYPRDRDFLQYF,TGCGCCAGCAGCCCATACCCCCGGGACAGGGATTTCCTGCAGTACTTC
TRBV3-1,NA,TRBJ2-1,TRBD2,CASSPGTSGGASYNEQFF,TGTGCCAGCAGCCCCGGGACTAGCGGGGGGGCCTCCTACAATGAGCAGTTCTTC
TRBV4-3,few,TRBJ2-2,NA,CASSYYRFTGELFF,TGCGCCAGCAGCTATTACAGGTTCACCGGGGAGCTGTTTTTT